This T cell receptor (beta chain) came from a study of cytomegalovirus exposure and HLA in healthy donors. Study findings and constraints: Some highly shared sequence variants likely arose as a pipeline artifact.

Regarding donors, all were healthy bone marrow donors. A multiplex PCR was run with 60 Vbeta primers and 13 Jbeta primers. In the source study's methods: Some 10 million of 75 million to 85 million unique TCR beta chains were shared, per a later count. The protocol was immunoSEQ multiplex PCR, while the TCRdb copy is restricted to in-frame clones and leaves out a portion. Clonal size and the V and J genes are those of that table, whereas D and trimming came from the DNA. Counted here are around 230,000 clones, 78% occurring once; the ten biggest clones make up around 0.45%. The CDR3 extends over 11 amino acids. Between the trimmed V and J ends, which lost 4 bases and 7 bases, there was a span of 4 bases. Per germline, CDR1 SGHAT and CDR2 FQNNGV. A few counts support this clone. The antigen is unknown.

The specimen was PBMCs. This receptor was obtained from a boy between 10 and 17 years old in good health and CMV-seronegative. The chain has TRBV11-2 and TRBJ1-4; D is unclear. The CDR3 is CASSSVEKLFF. CDR3 in DNA: TGTGCCAGCAGCTCAGTTGAAAAACTGTTTTTT.